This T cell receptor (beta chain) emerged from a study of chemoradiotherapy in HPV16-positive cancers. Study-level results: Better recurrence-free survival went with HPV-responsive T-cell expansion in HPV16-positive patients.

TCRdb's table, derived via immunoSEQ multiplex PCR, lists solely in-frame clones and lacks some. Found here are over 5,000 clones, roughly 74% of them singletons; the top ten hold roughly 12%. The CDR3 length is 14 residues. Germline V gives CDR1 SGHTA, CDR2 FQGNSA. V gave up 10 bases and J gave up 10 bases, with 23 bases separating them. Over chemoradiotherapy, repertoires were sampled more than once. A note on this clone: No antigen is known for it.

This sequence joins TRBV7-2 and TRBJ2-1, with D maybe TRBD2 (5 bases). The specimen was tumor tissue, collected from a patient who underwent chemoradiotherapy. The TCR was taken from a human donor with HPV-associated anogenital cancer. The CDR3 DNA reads TGTGCCACCGCGGGCAGTCGAAATTCTCGGGAGCAGTTCTTC. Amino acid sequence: CATAGSRNSREQFF.